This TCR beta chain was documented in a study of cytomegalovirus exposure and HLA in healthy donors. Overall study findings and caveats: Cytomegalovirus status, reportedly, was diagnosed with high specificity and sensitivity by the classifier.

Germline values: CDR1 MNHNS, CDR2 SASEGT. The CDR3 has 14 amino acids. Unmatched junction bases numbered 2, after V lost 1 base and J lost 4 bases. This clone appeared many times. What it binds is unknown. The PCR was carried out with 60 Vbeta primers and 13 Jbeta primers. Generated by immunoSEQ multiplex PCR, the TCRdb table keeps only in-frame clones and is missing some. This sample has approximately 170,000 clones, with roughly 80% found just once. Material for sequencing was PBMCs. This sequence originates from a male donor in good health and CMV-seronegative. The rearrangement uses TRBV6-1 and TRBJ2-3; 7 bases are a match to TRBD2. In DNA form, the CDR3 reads TGTGCCAGCAGTGAAGTTGGGAGGGCAGATACGCAGTATTTT. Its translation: CASSEVGRADTQYF.